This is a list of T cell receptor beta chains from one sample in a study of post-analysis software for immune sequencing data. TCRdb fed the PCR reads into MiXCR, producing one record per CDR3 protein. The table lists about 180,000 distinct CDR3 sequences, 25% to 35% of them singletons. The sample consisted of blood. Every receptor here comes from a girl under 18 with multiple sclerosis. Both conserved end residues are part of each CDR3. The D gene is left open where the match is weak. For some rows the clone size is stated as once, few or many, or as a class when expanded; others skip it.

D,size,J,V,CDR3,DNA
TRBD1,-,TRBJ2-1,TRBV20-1,CSARATAGGWYNEQFF,TGCAGTGCTAGAGCGACGGCAGGGGGTTGGTACAATGAGCAGTTCTTC
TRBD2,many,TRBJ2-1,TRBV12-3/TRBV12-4,CASSYRGLAGNNEQFF,TGTGCCAGCAGCTATCGCGGACTAGCGGGAAACAATGAGCAGTTCTTC
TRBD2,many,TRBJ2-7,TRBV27,CASSSGTSYAYEQYF,TGTGCCAGCAGTTCCGGGACTAGCTATGCCTACGAGCAGTACTTC
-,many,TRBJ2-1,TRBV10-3,CAIGAGRPDNEQFF,TGTGCCATCGGGGCGGGACGGCCCGACAATGAGCAGTTCTTC
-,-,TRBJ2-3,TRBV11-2,CATLGGGTFTDTQYF,TGTGCCACACTAGGGGGAGGCACGTTCACAGATACGCAGTATTTT
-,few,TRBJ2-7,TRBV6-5,CASTKGSVSHEQYF,TGTGCCAGCACTAAAGGGTCGGTTTCCCACGAGCAGTACTTC
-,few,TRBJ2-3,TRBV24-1,CATSDFPSASTDTQYF,TGTGCCACCAGTGATTTTCCTAGCGCGAGCACAGATACGCAGTATTTT
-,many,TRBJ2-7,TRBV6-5,CASSYSSGASTGQYF,TGTGCCAGCAGTTACAGTTCCGGGGCCTCTACGGGGCAGTACTTC
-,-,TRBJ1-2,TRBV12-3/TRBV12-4,CASSSDSFSNYGYTF,TGTGCCAGCAGTTCCGACAGTTTTAGCAACTATGGCTACACCTTC
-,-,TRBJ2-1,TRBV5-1,CASNLANEQFF,TGCGCCAGCAACTTAGCCAATGAGCAGTTCTTC
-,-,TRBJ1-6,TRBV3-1,CASSHDTYYNSPLHF,TGTGCCAGCAGCCATGACACATATTATAATTCACCCCTCCACTTT
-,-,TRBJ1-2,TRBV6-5,CASKKTGGDYGYTF,TGTGCCAGCAAAAAAACAGGCGGCGACTATGGCTACACCTTC
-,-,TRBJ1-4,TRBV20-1,CSALDVDLLREKLFF,TGCAGTGCTCTCGACGTGGACCTCTTAAGGGAAAAACTGTTTTTT
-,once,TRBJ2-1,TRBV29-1,CSVVRGEQFF,TGCAGTGTTGTTAGGGGTGAGCAGTTCTTC